The 9 T cell receptor beta chains listed next were all sequenced from one sample in a study of siplizumab effects on memory and regulatory T cells. TCRdb keeps only in-frame clones here, not all; method: immunoSEQ multiplex PCR. The sample carries 90,000 to 140,000 clones, about 93% recorded once. The specimen sequenced was CD4+ T cells sorted from blood. These receptors all stem from a human donor in good health.

A single count supports this clone. The gene calls are TRBV28 and TRBJ2-3; D possibly uses TRBD1 or TRBD2 (5 bases each). Trimming left V 6 bases short and J 4 bases short, with 8 bases between. Germline-derived CDR1 and CDR2 are MDHEN and SYDVKM. The CDR3 length is 12 residues. The CDR3 nucleotides are TGTGCCAGCAGGGGGGTCCCAGATACGCAGTATTTT. It translates to CASRGVPDTQYF.

This chain links TRBV6-5 with TRBJ2-1; 9 bases agree with TRBD2. The germline V gene has CDR1 MNHEY and CDR2 SVGAGI. After removal of 0 bases from V and 8 bases from J, the junction contained 8 bases not matched to a gene. This CDR3 spans 16 amino acids. The CDR3 DNA reads TGTGCCAGCAGTTACTCGCGCGGGGGGGCAGTAGATGAGCAGTTCTTC. This gives the protein CASSYSRGGAVDEQFF.

This chain uses TRBV5-4 with TRBJ1-3; D not resolved. The V end lost 3 bases, the J end lost 4 bases, and 11 bases lay between the germline ends. The CDR3 is made up of 14 amino acids. CDR1 and CDR2 from the germline V gene are SGHNT and YYREEE (reference sequence). The CDR3 region has the DNA TGTGCCAGCAGCTCCGGGGTAAACGGAAACACCATATATTTT. Encoded protein: CASSSGVNGNTIYF.

V and J are TRBV29-1 and TRBJ1-1; D is unresolved. The CDR3 has 13 amino acids. V was pared by 0 bases and J by 5 bases, with 10 bases between. Looked up from germline, CDR1 is SQVTM and CDR2 is ANQGSEA. CDR3 nucleotide sequence: TGCAGCGTTGAAGAACAGTCGGGGACTGAAGCTTTCTTT. Translation: CSVEEQSGTEAFF.

The chain uses TRBV27 and TRBJ2-7; maybe TRBD1 (7 bases). The CDR3 contains 13 residues. Germline CDR1 and CDR2: MNHEY and SMNVEV (reference sequence). Between the trimmed V and J ends, which lost 4 bases and 6 bases, there was a span of 13 bases. Here the CDR3 DNA reads TGTGCCAGCAGTTCCGACAGGGAGGTCGAGCAGTACTTC. It translates to CASSSDREVEQYF.

The J gene is TRBJ1-6, the V gene TRBV11-2; TRBD1 might be the D (5 bases). CDR1 SGHAT and CDR2 FQNNGV come from the germline V gene. This CDR3 spans 13 amino acids. With 3 bases removed from V and 7 bases from J, the gap between germline ends came to 7 bases. CDR3 DNA sequence: TGTGCCAGCAGCTTCGGGGGGAATTCACCCCTCCACTTT. It yields the protein CASSFGGNSPLHF.

The CDR3 region is CASRLGQGNTEAFF. In DNA form, the CDR3 reads TGTGCCAGCAGACTCGGACAGGGAAACACTGAAGCTTTCTTT. The chain joins TRBV7-9 to TRBJ1-1, with 8 bases identical to TRBD1. Germline V lookup: CDR1 SEHNR, CDR2 FQNEAQ (reference sequence). The CDR3 runs 14 residues. V was pared by 6 bases and J by 2 bases, with 5 bases of the junction left unmatched.

The rearrangement links TRBV7-2 to TRBJ2-3; 12 bases are shared with TRBD2. From germline, CDR1 is SGHTA and CDR2 FQGNSA. CDR3 length: 18 amino acids. Unmatched junction bases numbered 14, after V lost 5 bases and J lost 5 bases. The CDR3 is CASSLRASSGGGRDTQYF. CDR3 DNA sequence: TGTGCCAGCAGCCTAAGGGCGTCTAGCGGGGGGGGAAGAGATACGCAGTATTTT.

This sequence joins TRBV5-4 and TRBJ2-2; D may be TRBD1 or TRBD2 (6 bases each). The germline V and J ends were trimmed by 0 bases and 1 base, with 10 bases remaining between them. CDR3 length equals 16 residues. Looked up from germline, CDR1 is SGHNT and CDR2 is YYREEE (reference sequence). The CDR3 sequence is CASSLAGGGNTGELFF. CDR3 bases: TGTGCCAGCAGCTTGGCCGGGGGCGGGAACACCGGGGAGCTGTTTTTT.